This T cell receptor (beta chain) stems from a study of blood T cell repertoires in COVID-19 (dated by TCRdb to 2020 to 2021). Regarding the study in general: The collaborator samples originated in the United States, Italy and Spain and spanned the acute and convalescent phases of COVID-19. The material from the prospective study consisted of cDNA or gDNA derived from T cells, B-cell-depleted T cells, or PBMCs. The dataset comprised deeply sampled blood TCRbeta repertoires from subjects exposed to, actively infected with, or recovered from COVID-19. The repertoires were released in a freely available public database intended as a resource for research on the immune response to SARS-CoV-2. The samples were drawn from two sources: the first 160 participants of the ongoing ImmuneRACE study, and over 950 subjects contributed by 6 global collaborators. The sample metadata nearly always contained a de-identified subject ID, COVID-19 status, age in years and sex. HLA class I and class II types, where available, came from metadata supplied by the sample provider rather than from assay-based typing.

General study outcomes and caveats: The amount of clinical and demographic metadata varied by source and participant and was provided uncurated.

With respect to this clone: Its antigen is currently not known. No much larger clonotype is one base removed from it; base qualities were not supplied.

TCRbeta CDR3 regions were amplified from genomic DNA by means of the immunoSEQ Assay, a bias-controlled multiplex PCR. As for how the authors treated the data: The number of nucleated cells in each sample was estimated by amplification of reference gene primers within the assay. Sequence reads were collapsed and filtered to measure the absolute abundance of every unique TCRbeta CDR3 rearrangement. For each sample, productive Simpson clonality was calculated by taking the square root of Simpson's diversity index across productive rearrangements. Held by TCRdb, this immuneACCESS table contains in-frame sequences only and omits some clones. Under half of the omission traces to an unresolved V gene where checked; the cause of the rest is unknown. That table gives V, J and clone size, and the DNA gave D and trimming. The sample table shows around 190,000 clones, and 80% to 90% are seen once. Together, the top ten hold approximately 10% of the sample.

In the prospective study, participants were about 18 to 95 years old, resided in about two dozen geographic areas of the United States, and were enrolled through a virtual design. To assign participants to cohorts, the prospective study relied on clinical history that participants themselves reported in a screening survey and a study questionnaire. Mobile phlebotomists in the prospective study collected whole blood, serum and a nasopharyngeal or oropharyngeal swab from every participant. Prospective study participants could optionally give additional blood draws and questionnaires over an approximately two-month period. Prospective study blood samples were shipped either frozen or at room temperature before DNA extraction. Sequencing was performed on PBMCs or T cells enriched from blood (not recorded which). This TCR derives from a man aged 18 to 30 with acute COVID-19.

The CDR3 reads as follows: CASSQDRYEKLFF. DNA sequence: TGTGCCAGCAGCCAAGATCGGTATGAAAAACTGTTTTTT. The sequence joins TRBV3-1 (or the pseudogene TRBV3-2) to TRBJ1-4; no D segment can be confidently identified. The CDR3 contains 13 residues, cysteine and phenylalanine counted. Only CDR3 DNA is held: 39 bases, read in frame from base 1. The junction carries 5 bases between V and J, which are trimmed by 0 bases and 6 bases respectively. From the germline V gene (reference sequence), CDR1 is LGHDT and CDR2 is YNNKEL.